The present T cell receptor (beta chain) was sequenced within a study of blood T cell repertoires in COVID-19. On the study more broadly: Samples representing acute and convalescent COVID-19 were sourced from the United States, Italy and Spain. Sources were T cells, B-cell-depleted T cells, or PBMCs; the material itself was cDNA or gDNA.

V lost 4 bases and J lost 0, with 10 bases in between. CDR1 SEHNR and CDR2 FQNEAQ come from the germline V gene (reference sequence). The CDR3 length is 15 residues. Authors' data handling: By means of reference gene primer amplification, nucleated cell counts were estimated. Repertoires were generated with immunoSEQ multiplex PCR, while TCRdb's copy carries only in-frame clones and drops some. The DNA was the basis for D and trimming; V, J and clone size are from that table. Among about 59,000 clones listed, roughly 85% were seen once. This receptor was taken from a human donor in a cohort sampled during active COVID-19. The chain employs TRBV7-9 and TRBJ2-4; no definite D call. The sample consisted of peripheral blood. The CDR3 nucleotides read TGTGCCAGCAGCTCGGTCGTTGGAGCCAAAAACATTCAGTACTTC. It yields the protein CASSSVVGAKNIQYF.